The 20 T cell receptor beta chains listed next were all sequenced from one sample in a study of T cells in Graves' hyperthyroidism and ophthalmopathy (dated by TCRdb to the late 2010s). The method was multiplex PCR. Sequencing was performed on an Illumina HiSeq 2000. The TCR beta CDR3 regions were amplified from RNA transcripts. For the first round of RT-PCR on the TCR CDR3, the HTBI primer set was used together with the Qiagen OneStep RT-PCR kit. In-frame beta chains were kept once TCRdb had trimmed the public reads at Q25 with fastp and called clones with MiXCR. Identical CDR3 proteins give one entry, which carries the most common genes and DNA. Across this sample there are hundreds of thousands of distinct CDR3 sequences, with over 15% seen only once. 15% to 20% of the sample rests with the top ten. Sequenced sample: blood. These receptors were obtained from a woman aged 45-60 years with Graves' hyperthyroidism that later progressed to Graves' ophthalmopathy.

This clonotype occurred many times. The J gene is TRBJ1-1, the V gene TRBV11-3; perhaps TRBD1 as D (6 bases). Trimming pared 3 bases from V and 7 bases from J, leaving 9 bases between. The CDR3 has 12 amino acids. CDR1 and CDR2 (germline): SGHNT, YENEEA. CDR3 DNA sequence: TGTGCCAGCAGCTTGAGAGGGGGTGAAGCTTTCTTT. Encoded protein: CASSLRGGEAFF. Full variable domain (outside the CDR3, taken from reference TRBV11-3 and TRBJ1-1): EAGVVQSPRYKIIEKKQPVAFWCNPISGHNTLYWYLQNLGQGPELLIRYENEEAVDDSQLPKDRFSAERLKGVDSTLKIQPAELGDSAVYLCASSLRGGEAFFGQGTRLTVV.

This chain uses TRBV27 with TRBJ2-1; 14 bases line up with TRBD2. Germline lookup yields CDR1 MNHEY and CDR2 SMNVEV (reference sequence). The CDR3 has 17 amino acids. V was pared by 1 base and J by 3 bases, with 2 bases of the junction left unmatched. CDR3 coding DNA: TGTGCCAGCAGTTTATTCGGGACTAGCGGGGGCTACAATGAGCAGTTCTTC. Amino acids: CASSLFGTSGGYNEQFF.

A few counts support this clonotype. The chain couples TRBV27 to TRBJ2-5; the match to TRBD1 covers 7 bases. The CDR3 spans 14 residues. Germline V gene data show CDR1 as MNHEY and CDR2 as SMNVEV (reference sequence). V gave up 6 bases and J gave up 4 bases; unmatched junction bases: 8. The CDR3 DNA reads as TGTGCCAGCAGGACGACTGGGACAGCAGAGACCCAGTACTTC. As protein: CASRTTGTAETQYF.

This clonotype was observed many times. V usage is TRBV12-3 or TRBV12-4 and J usage is TRBJ2-1, with 11 positions matching TRBD2. The CDR3 loop spans 19 amino acids. J was trimmed by 4 bases and V by 2 bases; bases with no gene match: 13. DNA of the CDR3: TGTGCCAGCAGTTTACCCAACGACATAGCGGGGGGGCCGTACAATGAGCAGTTCTTC. Protein product: CASSLPNDIAGGPYNEQFF.

CDR3 nucleotide sequence: TGCGCCAGCAGCCAAGAACGGATAAGCACAGATACGCAGTATTTT. Protein sequence: CASSQERISTDTQYF. The chain has TRBV4-1 and TRBJ2-3; D ambiguous. V gave up 0 bases and J gave up 0 bases, with 7 bases separating them. Germline values: CDR1 MGHRA, CDR2 YSYEKL. The CDR3 covers 15 residues.

This clonotype was detected only a few times. The V and J genes are TRBV20-1 and TRBJ2-5, with 8 bases fitting TRBD1. The trim removed 3 bases at V and 3 bases at J, leaving 3 bases unmatched. Per germline, CDR1 DFQATT and CDR2 SNEGSKA (reference sequence). This CDR3 comprises 13 residues. The CDR3 nucleotides read TGCAGTGCTAGTTGGACAGGGAAAGAGACCCAGTACTTC. Translating it yields CSASWTGKETQYF.

This clonotype was detected many times. The rearrangement links TRBV11-2 to TRBJ2-3, with D perhaps TRBD1 or TRBD2 (5 bases each). Trimming removed 0 bases at V and 1 base at J, with 17 bases between. Germline-derived CDR1 and CDR2 are SGHAT and FQNNGV. The CDR3 is made up of 18 amino acids. DNA of the CDR3: TGTGCCAGCAGCTTAGATCTCAGAAGGGGACCTCGCACAGATACGCAGTATTTT. Its protein product is CASSLDLRRGPRTDTQYF.

The chain joins TRBV5-1 to TRBJ1-4; 8 nucleotides line up with TRBD1. Trimming at V came to 3 bases and at J to 4 bases, leaving 2 bases not matched to a gene. Germline CDR1 reads SGHRS; CDR2 reads YFSETQ. The CDR3 runs 14 residues. CDR3 sequence reads: CASSSDRVNEKLFF. Here the CDR3 DNA reads TGCGCCAGCAGCTCGGACAGGGTTAATGAAAAACTGTTTTTT.

This clonotype was counted a few times. The rearrangement joins TRBV4-1 to TRBJ2-7, with 14 positions matching TRBD2. Germline loops: CDR1 MGHRA, CDR2 YSYEKL. CDR3 size: 19 residues. V lost 5 bases, J lost 4 bases, and 16 bases stayed unmatched. The CDR3 is CASSTTPPGLAGVPYEQYF. The DNA of the CDR3 is TGCGCCAGCAGCACCACCCCACCGGGACTAGCGGGGGTTCCGTACGAGCAGTACTTC.

This clonotype has a handful of counts. A clone one base away is much larger, so this may be a read error. V is TRBV30 and J is TRBJ1-2; D unclear. Between the trimmed V and J ends, which lost 0 bases and 5 bases, there was a span of 19 bases. This CDR3 spans 16 amino acids. Germline-derived CDR1 and CDR2 are GTSNPN and SVGIG (reference sequence). CDR3 coding DNA: TGTGCCTGGAGTGTAAAGGCCGTAAGGCCGGTTTATGGCTACACCTTC. Its translation is CAWSVKAVRPVYGYTF.

At least ten counts were recorded for this clonotype. The CDR3 region has the DNA TGTGCCAGCAGCGCCCTCGGGAGAGCCTACGAGCAGTACTTC. Protein: CASSALGRAYEQYF. The rearrangement joins TRBV11-2 to TRBJ2-7; tentative D call: TRBD2 (6 bases). CDR1 SGHAT and CDR2 FQNNGV come from the germline V gene. V lost 5 bases, J lost 2 bases, and 13 bases lay in between. This CDR3 has 14 amino acids.

Ten or more counts support this clonotype. The V call is TRBV7-2, the J call TRBJ2-5; 8 bases fit TRBD2. The CDR3 covers 15 residues. The trim removed 2 bases at V and 3 bases at J, leaving 5 bases unmatched. Germline CDR1 and CDR2: SGHTA and FQGNSA. The DNA for the CDR3 is TGTGCCAGCAGCTTAAGTGGGCGGGGGGAAGAGACCCAGTACTTC. Translation: CASSLSGRGEETQYF.

This clonotype occurred many times. V is TRBV3-1 and J is TRBJ1-1; D remains unclear. CDR3 length: 16 amino acids. CDR1 is LGHDT and CDR2 is YNNKEL in the germline V gene (reference sequence). V was clipped by 2 bases and J by 0 bases, with 13 bases between them. DNA of the CDR3: TGTGCCAGCAGCCAACACAGCGGAACCATGAACACTGAAGCTTTCTTT. Protein: CASSQHSGTMNTEAFF. The full variable domain, in which reference TRBV3-1 and TRBJ1-1 provide the parts outside the CDR3, is DTAVSQTPKYLVTQMGNDKSIKCEQNLGHDTMYWYKQDSKKFLKIMFSYNNKELIINETVPNRFSPKSPDKAHLNLHINSLELGDSAVYFCASSQHSGTMNTEAFFGQGTRLTVV.

V is TRBV20-1 and J is TRBJ1-2, with TRBD1 identical over 9 bases. Germline V gene data show CDR1 as DFQATT and CDR2 as SNEGSKA (reference sequence). Trimming removed 0 bases from V and 8 bases from J; junction bases left unmatched: 10. The CDR3 sequence is 15 residues long. CDR3: CSARDETGGRRGYTF. In DNA form, the CDR3 reads TGCAGTGCTAGAGACGAGACAGGGGGGCGACGGGGCTACACCTTC.

There are a few counts of this clonotype. The chain links TRBV5-1 to TRBJ1-6; D may be TRBD1 (6 bases). Germline CDR1 and CDR2: SGHRS and YFSETQ. Trimming removed 7 bases from V and 5 bases from J, with 19 bases in between. The CDR3 runs 16 residues. For the CDR3, the DNA is TGCGCCAGCCGATTGGGGGGCCGGGTTAATAATTCACCCCTCCACTTT. As protein: CASRLGGRVNNSPLHF.

On this clonotype: A much larger clone lies a single base off, so this may be a read error. V and J are TRBV5-5 and TRBJ1-1; 7 bases align to TRBD1. Germline V gives CDR1 SGHKS, CDR2 YYEKEE (reference sequence). The CDR3 has 15 residues. For the CDR3, the DNA is TGTGTCAGCAGCTTGAGTCAGACAGGGTATGGTGAAGCTTTCTTT. This sequence encodes CVSSLSQTGYGEAFF.

Only one count was recorded for this clonotype. This chain connects TRBV10-2 to TRBJ2-3; 7 bases match TRBD1. Germline assignment: CDR1 WSHSY and CDR2 SAAADI. The CDR3 covers 14 residues. V lost 5 bases to trimming and J lost 1 base; unmatched junction nucleotides: 3. CDR3 nucleotide sequence: TGCGCCAGCAGTAAGGGGGCCCGCACAGATACGCAGTATTTT. It specifies CASSKGARTDTQYF.

The sample holds many counts of this clonotype. This chain links TRBV3-1 with TRBJ1-5; D is possibly TRBD1 (5 bases). The germline CDR1 and CDR2 sequences are LGHDT and YNNKEL (reference sequence). The CDR3 contains 13 residues. The V end was cut by 4 bases, the J end by 7 bases, with 11 bases between. The DNA for the CDR3 is TGTGCCAGCAGCCCCCCAGGGCGGCAGCCCCAGCATTTT. Its translation is CASSPPGRQPQHF.

The chain has TRBV7-6 and TRBJ2-7, with TRBD2 as a possible D gene (6 bases). Germline V gene data show CDR1 as SGHVS and CDR2 as FNYEAQ. V was pared by 3 bases and J by 3 bases, with 12 bases between. This CDR3 is built from 14 residues. The DNA of the CDR3 is TGTGCCAGCAGCTTTGGAGGGGATAACTACGAGCAGTACTTC. The encoded protein is CASSFGGDNYEQYF.

The table lists this clonotype with many counts. The chain recombines TRBV5-8 with TRBJ1-4; no definite D call. This CDR3 has 11 residues. CDR1 SGHTS and CDR2 YDEGEE come from the germline V gene. Trimming removed 4 bases at V and 4 bases at J, with 2 bases between. CDR3 in DNA: TGTGCCAGCAGCGGTAATGAAAAACTGTTTTTT. Its translation: CASSGNEKLFF.